A single sample gave rise to the 17 T cell receptor beta chains below, sequenced in a study of shared clonotypes between healthy human individuals. Assay: immunoSEQ multiplex PCR; the TCRdb copy retains only in-frame clones and omits some. Here the sample spans a few million clones, approximately 96% being singletons. Input material: naive CD4+ T cells sorted from blood. Documented subset: CD45RA+ positively selected. All receptors come from a man in his late teens or twenties in good health.

J is TRBJ2-7 and V is TRBV7-2, with 10 bases lining up with TRBD2. In germline, CDR1 is SGHTA, CDR2 FQGNSA. The CDR3 length is 15 residues. V trimming: 6 bases; J trimming: 5 bases; junction bases outside the gene matches: 10. The chain's CDR3 is CASRKGSGGYNEQYF. CDR3 in DNA: TGTGCCAGCAGGAAAGGTAGCGGGGGGTACAACGAGCAGTACTTC.

The chain employs TRBV2 and TRBJ2-3, with a possible D match to TRBD1 (5 bases). V lost 7 bases and J lost 3, with 11 bases in between. CDR3 length: 13 amino acids. CDR1 and CDR2 from the germline V gene are SNHLY and FYNNEI. As DNA, the CDR3 is TGTGCCAGCAAAACTACAGGTACAGATACGCAGTATTTT. It yields the protein CASKTTGTDTQYF.

The chain is built from TRBV5-4 and TRBJ2-3, with 10 bases fitting TRBD2. The CDR3 is 18 amino acids. V lost 1 base and J lost 3; bases outside the gene matches: 11. The germline gives CDR1 SGHNT, CDR2 YYREEE (reference sequence). CDR3 sequence: CASSLSVSSSGSTDTQYF. The CDR3 DNA reads TGTGCCAGCAGCTTGAGTGTGTCGTCTAGCGGGAGTACAGATACGCAGTATTTT.

The chain carries TRBV25-1 and TRBJ2-5, with no clear D. CDR1 is MGHDK and CDR2 is SYGVNS in the germline V gene. The CDR3 consists of 13 residues. Trimming shortened V by 3 bases and J by 5 bases, and 10 bases separated the two germline ends. CDR3 DNA: TGTGCCAGCAGTGAGCCACGGCGGGAGACCCAGTACTTC. This sequence encodes CASSEPRRETQYF.

The chain joins TRBV4-1 to TRBJ2-1; D remains ambiguous. V was clipped by 1 base and J by 13 bases, with 11 bases between them. Germline values: CDR1 MGHRA, CDR2 YSYEKL. This CDR3 comprises 12 residues. The CDR3 DNA reads as TGCGCCAGCAGCCAAGTAATGTCGGATCAGTTCTTC. Its translation is CASSQVMSDQFF.

V is TRBV4-1 and J is TRBJ2-7, with 13 bases that match TRBD2. The ends lost 4 bases at V and 6 bases at J; junction bases unmatched: 18. Germline lookup yields CDR1 MGHRA and CDR2 YSYEKL. The CDR3 contains 19 residues. CDR3 amino acids: CASSLIAAGLAGKLSEQYF. CDR3 DNA sequence: TGCGCCAGCAGCCTAATAGCGGCGGGACTAGCGGGGAAACTCTCCGAGCAGTACTTC.

This clone was seen a single time. V and J are TRBV2 and TRBJ2-5, with 13 bases matching TRBD2. With 6 bases clipped from V and 8 bases from J, the junction kept 12 bases outside the gene matches. Germline values: CDR1 SNHLY, CDR2 FYNNEI. This CDR3 comprises 16 residues. The CDR3 region has the DNA TGTGCCAGCAGACCTCGGACTAGCGGGGGAAGTGATACCCAGTACTTC. This translates into CASRPRTSGGSDTQYF.

CDR3 nucleotide sequence: TGTGCCAGTAGTAGTTTAGTAACAGGGCTCAATCAGCCCCAGCATTTT. It is translated as CASSSLVTGLNQPQHF. The V gene is TRBV19, the J gene TRBJ1-5; D may be TRBD1 (6 bases). The V end lost 4 bases, the J end lost 3 bases, and 16 bases lay between the germline ends. The germline CDR1 and CDR2 sequences are LNHDA and SQIVND (reference sequence). The CDR3 runs to 16 residues.

In DNA, the CDR3 is TGCGCCAGCAGCTTGCGCACAGGGGGTTCACCCCTCCACTTT. Protein product: CASSLRTGGSPLHF. The genes are TRBV5-1 and TRBJ1-6; TRBD1 matches 8 bases. Germline CDR1 is SGHRS and CDR2 is YFSETQ. Trimming removed 1 base from V and 9 bases from J; junction bases left unmatched: 3. This CDR3 is 14 amino acids long.

The gene calls are TRBV5-4 and TRBJ1-3; D not resolved. CDR3 length equals 15 residues. V shed 5 bases and J shed 0 bases, with 12 bases lying between them. Germline V CDR1 and CDR2: SGHNT, YYREEE (reference sequence). CDR3 DNA sequence: TGTGCCAGCAGTTCACGGAATAGCTCTGGAAACACCATATATTTT. Protein product: CASSSRNSSGNTIYF.

In regard to this clone: Other nucleotide sequences from this sample produce the same CDR3. The chain uses TRBV5-1 and TRBJ2-2; possibly TRBD2 for D (6 bases). This CDR3 contains 15 residues. V lost 0 bases and J 3 bases, leaving 9 bases between the germline ends. CDR1 and CDR2 from the germline V gene are SGHRS and YFSETQ. The CDR3 here is CASSLAGTDTGELFF. DNA of the CDR3: TGCGCCAGCAGCTTGGCCGGGACTGACACCGGGGAGCTGTTTTTT.

J is TRBJ1-2 and V is TRBV30; D is unclear. The germline gives CDR1 GTSNPN, CDR2 SVGIG (reference sequence). The CDR3 consists of 13 residues. V lost 1 base to trimming and J lost 5 bases, with 11 bases between them. CDR3 in amino acids: CAWSGGGVYGYTF. The CDR3 DNA sequence: TGTGCCTGGAGTGGTGGTGGCGTATATGGCTACACCTTC.

This chain connects TRBV27 to TRBJ2-7; D gene ambiguous. Germline V gives CDR1 MNHEY, CDR2 SMNVEV (reference sequence). V was trimmed by 5 bases and J by 5 bases, leaving 7 bases between them. CDR3 size: 11 residues. CDR3 loop: CASSLRDEQYF. The CDR3 region has the DNA TGTGCCAGCAGTCTCCGGGACGAGCAGTACTTC.

On this clone: The sample holds other DNA sequences that translate to the same CDR3. V usage is TRBV7-2 and J usage is TRBJ1-2; D ambiguous. CDR1 and CDR2 from the germline V gene are SGHTA and FQGNSA. The CDR3 has 13 amino acids. V lost 5 bases, J lost 4 bases, and 11 bases lay in between. For the CDR3, the DNA is TGTGCCAGCAGCCCTAGCTCCGGCTATGGCTACACCTTC. Translating it yields CASSPSSGYGYTF.

V usage is TRBV27 and J usage is TRBJ2-3; possible D gene TRBD1, 6 bases. V lost 6 bases and J 2 bases, leaving 15 bases between the germline ends. Germline V gene sequence: CDR1 MNHEY, CDR2 SMNVEV (reference sequence). The length of the CDR3 is 15 residues. The CDR3 loop is CASRPGQIYTDTQYF. The CDR3 region has the DNA TGTGCCAGCAGGCCCGGACAGATATACACAGATACGCAGTATTTT.

This clone was observed once. This chain connects TRBV19 to TRBJ2-7; D is uncertain. The CDR3 length is 15 residues. Trimming left V 4 bases short and J 0 bases short, with 13 bases between. Germline CDR1 is LNHDA and CDR2 is SQIVND (reference sequence). CDR3 loop: CASSTGAGSSYEQYF. The CDR3 bases are TGTGCCAGTAGTACCGGAGCCGGTAGCTCCTACGAGCAGTACTTC.

This chain joins TRBV6-1 and TRBJ1-4, with 7 bases identical to TRBD1. In germline, CDR1 is MNHNS, CDR2 SASEGT. The CDR3 covers 15 residues. Unmatched junction bases numbered 10, after V lost 4 bases and J lost 8 bases. DNA of the CDR3: TGTGCCAGCAGTGGCCAACGCTCAGGGGGGGAAAAACTGTTTTTT. Translation: CASSGQRSGGEKLFF.